These T cell receptor beta chains were read from a single sample in a study of a mutant IDH1 vaccine in newly diagnosed glioma. Their recognized antigens are unknown. Profiled with immunoSEQ multiplex PCR; TCRdb holds only in-frame clones, not every one. The sample includes around 70,000 clones, around 87% of them seen just once. The input for sequencing was PBMCs, taken from a glioma patient whose treatment included an IDH1 peptide vaccine. These receptors came from a man younger than 40 with glioma. CDR3s include the opening cysteine and the closing phenylalanine or tryptophan. Each record gives: V gene, J gene, CDR3 protein.

TRBV27	TRBJ1-2	CASSARRQGRNYGYTF
TRBV7-8	TRBJ2-7	CASSLAVGGRSAYEQYF
TRBV20-1	TRBJ1-1	CSAAGAYEAFF
TRBV27	TRBJ2-7	CASSFLGPYEQYF
TRBV7-2	TRBJ1-1	CASSLSQGREAFF
TRBV9	TRBJ2-5	CASSVEALQTQYF
TRBV9	TRBJ2-3	CASSVTPGLRPQDTQYF
TRBV6-1	TRBJ1-2	CASSTGGPNYGYTF
TRBV6-6	TRBJ1-2	CASSYSKWQGVGYTF
TRBV14	TRBJ1-2	CASSPAGVQVISF
TRBV7-3	TRBJ1-1	CASSLVGRSTEAFF
TRBV27	TRBJ2-7	CASSLSAGADEQYF
TRBV4-2	TRBJ2-1	CASSQDLPGQGSGNEQFF
TRBV5-1	TRBJ2-5	CASSWDAETQYF
TRBV18	TRBJ2-5	CASSPGRESSQYF
TRBV4-1	TRBJ1-3	CASSQDWDRDTIYF
TRBV6-5	TRBJ1-3	CASSSSWTAGNTIYF
TRBV7-2	TRBJ2-2	CASSSYTGELFF
TRBV15	TRBJ2-2	CATSRGGGGTGELFF
TRBV19	TRBJ1-3	CASSVASGASGNTIYF
TRBV6-6	TRBJ2-5	CASKDRGFWGTQYF
TRBV2	TRBJ2-5	CASRYDRGGGEQYF
TRBV5-1	TRBJ1-1	CASSLVIGGNTEAFF
TRBV11-2	TRBJ1-6	CASSSLTDSPLHF
TRBV5-4	TRBJ2-7	CASSSYYTDYEQYF
TRBV5-6	TRBJ1-2	CASSKEQVLYGYTF
TRBV11-3	TRBJ2-1	CASSSQTLSNEQFF
TRBV9	TRBJ2-7	CASSPRTDSYEQYF
TRBV5-6	TRBJ1-5	CASSSWVVSNQPQHF
TRBV7-3	TRBJ1-3	CASSPLGSSSGNTIYF